The following is a TCR beta chain sequence with its context. V shed 6 bases, J shed 7 bases, and the junction held 9 bases outside the gene matches. This CDR3 has 15 residues. The germline CDR1 and CDR2 sequences are MNHNY and SVGAGI (reference sequence). TCRdb keeps only in-frame clones here, not all; method: immunoSEQ multiplex PCR. The table has hundreds of thousands of clones, about 86% seen once. The source of the sample is a study of blood T cell repertoires in COVID-19. Whole-study context: COVID-19 samples collected from the United States, Italy and Spain covered acute and convalescent phases.

In assigning cohorts, the study relied on participant-reported clinical history. The chain employs TRBV6-6 and TRBJ2-1; 10 bases map to TRBD2. This receptor was taken from a man aged 30 to 39 with acute COVID-19. The material sequenced was PBMCs or T cells enriched from blood (not recorded which). The CDR3 sequence: CASRGTSAEKNEQFF. CDR3 nucleotide sequence: TGTGCCAGCAGGGGGACTAGCGCCGAGAAGAATGAGCAGTTCTTC.